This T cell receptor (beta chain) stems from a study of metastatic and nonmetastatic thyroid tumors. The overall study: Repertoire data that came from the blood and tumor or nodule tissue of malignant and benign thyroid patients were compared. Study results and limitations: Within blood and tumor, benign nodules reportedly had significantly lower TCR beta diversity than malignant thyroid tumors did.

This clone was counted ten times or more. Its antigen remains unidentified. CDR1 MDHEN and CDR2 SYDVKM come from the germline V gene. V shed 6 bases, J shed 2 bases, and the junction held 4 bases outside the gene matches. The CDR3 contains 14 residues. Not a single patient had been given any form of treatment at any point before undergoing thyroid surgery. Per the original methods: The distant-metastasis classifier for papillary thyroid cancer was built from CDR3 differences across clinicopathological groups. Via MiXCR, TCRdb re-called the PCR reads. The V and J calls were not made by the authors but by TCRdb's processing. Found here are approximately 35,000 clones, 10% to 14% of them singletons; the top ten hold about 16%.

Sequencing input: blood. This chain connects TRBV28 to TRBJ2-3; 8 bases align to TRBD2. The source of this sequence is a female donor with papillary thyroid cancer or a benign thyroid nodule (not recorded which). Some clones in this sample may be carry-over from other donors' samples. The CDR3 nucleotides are TGTGCCAGCAGGCGGGGGGCTATCACAGATACGCAGTATTTT. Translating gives CASRRGAITDTQYF. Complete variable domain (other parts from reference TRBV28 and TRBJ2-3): DVKVTQSSRYLVKRTGEKVFLECVQDMDHENMFWYRQDPGLGLRLIYFSYDVKMKEKGDIPEGYSVSREKKERFSLILESASTNQTSMYLCASRRGAITDTQYFGPGTRLTVL.